Below are 30 T cell receptor beta chains sequenced from a single sample in a study of blood T cell dynamics during melanoma immunotherapy. The time point is: week 3, after first cycle of checkpoint inhibitor. The data were produced by immunoSEQ multiplex PCR, yet TCRdb's version contains in-frame clones alone and is incomplete. The profile shows about 12,000 clones, around nine tenths of them singletons. This sample comprised blood, obtained from a patient treated with checkpoint blockade. The receptors come from a human donor with melanoma.

A few counts support this clone. The chain recombines TRBV9 with TRBJ1-5; a possible D gene is TRBD1 (5 bases). The CDR3 length is 15 residues. The ends were cut back, 2 bases at V and 3 bases at J, with 12 bases in the middle. The germline V gene has CDR1 SGDLS and CDR2 YYNGEE. The CDR3 nucleotides are TGTGCCAGCAGCGTTGGGGGGACCGACAATCAGCCCCAGCATTTT. It encodes CASSVGGTDNQPQHF.

In DNA form, the CDR3 reads TGTGCCAGCAGCTCCTCAGGCGCGGGACAGGGGAGAATCAATGAGCAGTTCTTC. Translation: CASSSSGAGQGRINEQFF. This chain joins TRBV11-3 and TRBJ2-1; 10 bases line up with TRBD1. The junction had 15 bases not matched to a gene; V was cut back by 4 bases and J by 6 bases. The CDR3 loop spans 18 amino acids. Germline CDR1 SGHNT, CDR2 YENEEA.

The CDR3 DNA is TGCGCCAGCAGCTTCGGGTTGAATTCACCCCTCCACTTT. It specifies CASSFGLNSPLHF. This rearrangement joins TRBV5-1 to TRBJ1-6, with no clear D. Germline-derived CDR1 and CDR2 are SGHRS and YFSETQ. CDR3 length equals 13 residues. Trimming pared 2 bases from V and 7 bases from J, leaving 7 bases between. Filled out from reference TRBV5-1 and TRBJ1-6, the complete variable domain reads KAGVTQTPRYLIKTRGQQVTLSCSPISGHRSVSWYQQTPGQGLQFLFEYFSETQRNKGNFPGRFSGRQFSNSRSEMNVSTLELGDSALYLCASSFGLNSPLHFGNGTRLTVT.

V and J are TRBV29-1 and TRBJ2-1; D is tentatively TRBD1 or TRBD2 (6 bases each). The CDR3 spans 16 residues. The V gene lost 4 bases and the J gene lost 0 bases, with 16 bases spanning the gap. Germline CDR1 SQVTM, CDR2 ANQGSEA. The CDR3 nucleotides are TGCAGCGTTGGGGACACCGGGAGTACCTCCTACAATGAGCAGTTCTTC. Amino acids: CSVGDTGSTSYNEQFF.

The V call is TRBV5-8, the J call TRBJ1-2; no clear D. The germline CDR1 and CDR2 sequences are SGHTS and YDEGEE. CDR3 length equals 14 residues. V was cut by 0 bases and J by 10 bases, with 16 bases left in between. The CDR3: CASSLGVGSEIYTF. DNA for the CDR3: TGTGCCAGCAGCTTGGGGGTAGGGTCAGAGATCTACACCTTC. Drawing the rest from reference TRBV5-8 and TRBJ1-2, the complete variable domain is EAGVTQSPTHLIKTRGQQATLRCSPISGHTSVYWYQQALGLGLQFLLWYDEGEERNRGNFPPRFSGRQFPNYSSELNVNALELEDSALYLCASSLGVGSEIYTFGSGTRLTVV.

This chain joins TRBV7-2 and TRBJ1-1; the match to TRBD1 covers 7 bases. J lost 5 bases, V lost 4 bases, and 10 bases had no gene match. There are 15 residues in the CDR3. From germline, CDR1 is SGHTA and CDR2 FQGNSA. CDR3 loop: CASSSYRGGGTEAFF. The CDR3 coding sequence is TGTGCCAGCAGCTCGTACAGGGGCGGGGGGACTGAAGCTTTCTTT.

The table lists this clone with a count of one. This rearrangement joins TRBV28 to TRBJ1-4; D not certain. The germline V and J ends were trimmed by 7 bases and 3 bases, with 12 bases remaining between them. The CDR3 runs to 14 residues. Per the germline V gene, CDR1 is MDHEN and CDR2 is SYDVKM. The CDR3 nucleotides are TGTGCCAGCAAGGAGCGGGCCTCTAATGAAAAACTGTTTTTT. It translates to CASKERASNEKLFF.

CDR3 in DNA: TGTGCCAGCAGCGCCTCGATACGGAGGGGGAACACTGAAGCTTTCTTT. It codes for CASSASIRRGNTEAFF. V gene TRBV7-8 combines with J gene TRBJ1-1; D may be TRBD1 (5 bases). The V end was cut by 5 bases, the J end by 1 base, with 17 bases between. CDR1 and CDR2 from the germline V gene are SGHVS and FQNEAQ. The CDR3 loop spans 16 amino acids.

J is TRBJ2-7 and V is TRBV5-4, with 8 bases lining up with TRBD1. The CDR3 is 15 amino acids. Germline CDR1 SGHNT, CDR2 YYREEE (reference sequence). With 4 bases clipped from V and 2 bases from J, the junction kept 8 bases outside the gene matches. The CDR3 protein is CASSPRTGSPYEQYF. CDR3 DNA sequence: TGTGCCAGCAGCCCTAGGACAGGGTCGCCCTACGAGCAGTACTTC.

The J gene is TRBJ2-7, the V gene TRBV11-2; 11 bases line up with TRBD2. There are 15 residues in the CDR3. V shed 7 bases and J 3 bases; nucleotides not matched to a gene: 8. CDR1 is SGHAT and CDR2 is FQNNGV in the germline V gene. This CDR3 reads CASMKTSGDIYEQYF. CDR3 coding DNA: TGTGCCAGCATGAAGACTAGCGGGGACATCTACGAGCAGTACTTC.

The V gene is TRBV9, the J gene TRBJ1-1; D is undetermined. Germline V gene lookup returns CDR1 SGDLS and CDR2 YYNGEE. V lost 1 base and J 3 bases, leaving 13 bases between the germline ends. This CDR3 is built from 15 residues. CDR3: CASSVRPYGDTEAFF. DNA of the CDR3: TGTGCCAGCAGCGTAAGGCCTTATGGTGACACTGAAGCTTTCTTT.

The genes are TRBV10-2 and TRBJ2-5; perhaps D is TRBD1 or TRBD2 (6 bases each). CDR3 length: 13 amino acids. Per germline, CDR1 WSHSY and CDR2 SAAADI. Trimming took 10 bases from V and 5 from J, leaving 17 bases between them. In DNA, the CDR3 is TGCGCCACCCGAAAAGGGGGAGGTGAGACCCAGTACTTC. Translating it yields CATRKGGGETQYF.

This clone was observed a single time. The chain employs TRBV9 and TRBJ2-7; D is unclear. Germline V CDR1 and CDR2: SGDLS, YYNGEE. The germline V and J ends were trimmed by 0 bases and 6 bases, with 16 bases remaining between them. This CDR3 comprises 15 residues. DNA of the CDR3: TGTGCCAGCAGCGTAGATGGTAGGGTCGCGGCCGAGCAGTACTTC. Translating gives CASSVDGRVAAEQYF.

CDR3 loop: CASSPPATSGTSPYF. The DNA of the CDR3 is TGTGCCAGCTCACCACCCGCGACTAGCGGGACCAGTCCGTACTTC. The chain couples TRBV18 to TRBJ2-7, with 11 bases matching TRBD2. In germline, CDR1 is KGHSH, CDR2 LQKENI. The ends lost 0 bases at V and 12 bases at J; junction bases unmatched: 10. The CDR3 runs 15 residues.

The CDR3: CASSLVAVGEQFF. The CDR3 DNA reads as TGTGCCAGCAGCTTGGTGGCAGTGGGTGAGCAGTTCTTC. The V gene is TRBV5-6, the J gene TRBJ2-1; D unclear. The V end was cut by 0 bases, the J end by 9 bases, with 10 bases between. Germline V gene data show CDR1 as SGHDT and CDR2 as YYEEEE. The CDR3 has 13 residues.

This clone was observed a handful of times. This sequence joins TRBV11-2 and TRBJ2-7, with D maybe TRBD2 (7 bases). Per germline, CDR1 SGHAT and CDR2 FQNNGV. The V end was cut by 6 bases, the J end by 5 bases, with 20 bases between. The CDR3 covers 15 residues. CDR3 amino acids: CASSNIRGGGNEQYF. Here the CDR3 DNA reads TGTGCCAGCAGTAACATCAGAGGGGGGGGTAACGAGCAGTACTTC.

The chain carries TRBV6-5 and TRBJ1-5; tentative D call: TRBD1 (6 bases). The CDR3 covers 13 residues. Germline CDR1 reads MNHEY; CDR2 reads SVGAGI. The germline V and J ends were trimmed by 0 bases and 6 bases, with 6 bases remaining between them. The CDR3 DNA sequence: TGTGCCAGCAGTTACTCCAGGGGTCAGCCCCAGCATTTT. Translating gives CASSYSRGQPQHF.

V and J are TRBV5-6 and TRBJ1-2; 8 nucleotides agree with TRBD1. Germline V gene data show CDR1 as SGHDT and CDR2 as YYEEEE. The length of the CDR3 is 12 residues. The V and J ends lost 3 bases and 6 bases, in that order; junction bases with no gene match: 1. The DNA for the CDR3 is TGTGCCAGCAGCTCGGACAGGGATGGCTACACCTTC. It codes for CASSSDRDGYTF.

In the case of this clone: It is likely a read error, because the conserved phenylalanine at the end of the CDR3 is missing. The limits of the CDR3 on the DNA are not certain, so only TCRdb's listed CDR3 is given. This CDR3 is CAIRLTGEKG. The rearrangement uses TRBV10-3 and TRBJ1-4; the D call in the table, TRBD1, was not verified against the DNA. Ends included, the CDR3 has 10 residues. CDR1 and CDR2 (germline): ENHRY, SYGVKD.

This chain joins TRBV7-9 and TRBJ2-7; a weak D match, TRBD1 (5 bases). With 4 bases removed from V and 5 bases from J, the gap between germline ends came to 12 bases. The CDR3 has 13 residues. Germline V lookup: CDR1 SEHNR, CDR2 FQNEAQ (reference sequence). The CDR3 loop reads CASSSGRRDEQYF. The CDR3 coding sequence is TGTGCCAGCAGCTCCGGTCGCAGGGACGAGCAGTACTTC.

The chain carries TRBV10-3 and TRBJ2-5; maybe TRBD1 (7 bases). The better agreement between TRBJ2-7 and the DNA end casts doubt on the J call. In germline, CDR1 is ENHRY, CDR2 SYGVKD. The CDR3 runs to 15 residues. CDR3: CAISDRGASSYEQYF. CDR3 sequence (DNA): TGTGCCATCAGTGACAGGGGGGCGAGTTCCTACGAGCAGTACTTC.

About this clone: The junction shows a germline mismatch at one end, possibly a read error. V gene TRBV10-3 combines with J gene TRBJ2-1; 8 bases agree with TRBD2. The CDR3 runs to 12 residues. Per germline, CDR1 ENHRY and CDR2 SYGVKD. As DNA, the CDR3 is TGCGCGGGAGGAGCTTTGGGCAATGAGCAGTTCTTC. This codes for CAGGALGNEQFF.

The genes are TRBV7-6 and TRBJ2-7; D possibly corresponds to TRBD1 (6 bases). The CDR3 consists of 14 residues. CDR1 is SGHVS, CDR2 FNYEAQ, per germline. V dropped 4 bases and J dropped 7 bases, with 17 bases sitting between them. CDR3 protein: CASSSQTGSSEQYF. CDR3 DNA sequence: TGTGCCAGCAGCTCGCAGACAGGTTCGAGTGAGCAGTACTTC.

The rearrangement joins TRBV5-1 to TRBJ2-7; 10 bases are a match to TRBD2. The ends lost 2 bases at V and 5 bases at J; junction bases unmatched: 4. The CDR3 extends over 14 amino acids. Per germline, CDR1 SGHRS and CDR2 YFSETQ. The CDR3 DNA follows: TGCGCCAGCAGCTTCGGAGGACTAGCGGACGAGCAGTACTTC. Translating it yields CASSFGGLADEQYF.

This chain connects TRBV27 to TRBJ2-3; D uncertain. Germline loops: CDR1 MNHEY, CDR2 SMNVEV (reference sequence). V lost 3 bases to trimming and J lost 0 bases, with 10 bases between them. The CDR3 covers 15 residues. The CDR3 nucleotides read TGTGCCAGCAGTTTCATATTAACTAGCACAGATACGCAGTATTTT. Amino acid sequence: CASSFILTSTDTQYF.

This sequence joins TRBV7-8 and TRBJ2-5, with D uncertain. The DNA end lines up better with TRBJ2-7; the J call may be wrong. The length of the CDR3 is 13 residues. CDR1 SGHVS and CDR2 FQNEAQ come from the germline V gene. The CDR3: CASSLVYSYEQYF. The CDR3 bases are TGTGCCAGCAGCCTCGTCTACTCCTACGAGCAGTACTTC.

The table lists this clone with a count of one. The chain uses TRBV7-9 and TRBJ2-3, with 7 nucleotides matching TRBD2. V lost 6 bases, J lost 2 bases, and 11 bases stayed unmatched. Looked up from germline, CDR1 is SEHNR and CDR2 is FQNEAQ (reference sequence). The CDR3 contains 16 residues. CDR3 nucleotide sequence: TGTGCCAGCAGGCCGAAACTAGCGTCGTCCACAGATACGCAGTATTTT. As protein: CASRPKLASSTDTQYF.

The rearrangement uses TRBV10-1 and TRBJ2-1, with 9 bases matching TRBD2. The CDR3 runs to 15 residues. Germline trimming cut 3 bases from V and 7 bases from J; bases unmatched to any gene: 7. Germline V lookup: CDR1 WNHNN, CDR2 SYGVQD (reference sequence). The CDR3 DNA reads TGCGCCAGCAGTGAAAGCGGGAGGAATACTAATGAGCAGTTCTTC. Its protein is CASSESGRNTNEQFF.

J is TRBJ2-1 and V is TRBV5-1; 9 bases agree with TRBD1. Germline V gene lookup returns CDR1 SGHRS and CDR2 YFSETQ. Losses at the gene ends were 5 bases for V and 7 bases for J; bases not matched to a gene: 13. The CDR3 spans 16 residues. CDR3 in amino acids: CASSFTGGAYSNEQFF. The CDR3 DNA reads TGCGCCAGCAGTTTCACAGGGGGCGCTTATAGTAATGAGCAGTTCTTC.

The rearrangement joins TRBV2 to TRBJ1-2, with D maybe TRBD1 (6 bases). The CDR3 is 15 amino acids. Per the germline V gene, CDR1 is SNHLY and CDR2 is FYNNEI. V dropped 7 bases and J dropped 0 bases, with 15 bases sitting between them. The CDR3 spells CASTKGQFPNYGYTF. CDR3 coding DNA: TGTGCCAGCACCAAAGGACAGTTTCCTAACTATGGCTACACCTTC.